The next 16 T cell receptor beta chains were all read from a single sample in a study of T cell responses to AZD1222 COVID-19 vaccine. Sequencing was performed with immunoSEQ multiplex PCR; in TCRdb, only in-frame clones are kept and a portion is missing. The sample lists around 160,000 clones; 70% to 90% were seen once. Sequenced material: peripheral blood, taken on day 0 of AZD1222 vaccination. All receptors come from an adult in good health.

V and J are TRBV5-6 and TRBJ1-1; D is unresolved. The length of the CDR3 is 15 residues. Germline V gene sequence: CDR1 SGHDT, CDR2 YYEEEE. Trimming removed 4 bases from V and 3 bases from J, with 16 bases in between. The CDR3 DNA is TGTGCCAGCAGCCTCTCCGGGCTTGGGTACACTGAAGCTTTCTTT. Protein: CASSLSGLGYTEAFF.

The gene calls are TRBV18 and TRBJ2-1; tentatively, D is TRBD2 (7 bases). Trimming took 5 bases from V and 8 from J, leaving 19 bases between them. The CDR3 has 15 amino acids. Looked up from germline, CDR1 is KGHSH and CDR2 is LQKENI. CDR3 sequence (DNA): TGTGCCAGCTCAACTCTCGGGCAGGGGAGGGATGAGCAGTTCTTC. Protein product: CASSTLGQGRDEQFF.

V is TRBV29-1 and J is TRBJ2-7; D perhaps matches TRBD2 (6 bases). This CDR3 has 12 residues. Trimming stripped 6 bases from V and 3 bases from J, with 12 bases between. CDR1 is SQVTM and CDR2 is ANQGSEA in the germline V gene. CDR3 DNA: TGCAGCGTGGAGGGCAGAAACTACGAGCAGTACTTC. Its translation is CSVEGRNYEQYF.

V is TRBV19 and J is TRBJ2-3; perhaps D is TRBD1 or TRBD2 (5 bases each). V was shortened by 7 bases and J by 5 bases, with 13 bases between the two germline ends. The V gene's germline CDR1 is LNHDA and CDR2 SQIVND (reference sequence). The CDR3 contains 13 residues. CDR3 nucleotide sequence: TGTGCCAGTAAAAGGGACGGCGGAGATACGCAGTATTTT. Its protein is CASKRDGGDTQYF.

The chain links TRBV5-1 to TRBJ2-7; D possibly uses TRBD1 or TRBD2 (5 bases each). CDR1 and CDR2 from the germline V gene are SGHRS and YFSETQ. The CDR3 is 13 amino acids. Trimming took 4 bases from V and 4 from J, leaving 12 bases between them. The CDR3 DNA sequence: TGCGCCAGCAGCCCTGTATGGGGGTACGAGCAGTACTTC. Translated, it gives CASSPVWGYEQYF.

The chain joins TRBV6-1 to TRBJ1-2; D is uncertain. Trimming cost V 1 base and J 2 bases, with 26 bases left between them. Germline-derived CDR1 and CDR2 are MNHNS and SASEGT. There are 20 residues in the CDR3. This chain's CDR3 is CASSEEEGLGPFFVNYGYTF. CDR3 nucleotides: TGTGCCAGCAGTGAAGAAGAAGGGCTAGGACCGTTTTTTGTCAACTATGGCTACACCTTC.

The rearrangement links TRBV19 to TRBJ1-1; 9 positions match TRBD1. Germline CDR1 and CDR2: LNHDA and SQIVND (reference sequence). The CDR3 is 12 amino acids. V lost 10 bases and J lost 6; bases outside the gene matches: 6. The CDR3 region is CAIHRGPAEAFF. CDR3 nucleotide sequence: TGTGCCATTCACAGGGGGCCGGCTGAAGCTTTCTTT.

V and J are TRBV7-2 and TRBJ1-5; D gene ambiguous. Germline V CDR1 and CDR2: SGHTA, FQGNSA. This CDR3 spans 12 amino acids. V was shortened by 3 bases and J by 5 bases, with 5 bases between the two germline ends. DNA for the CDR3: TGTGCCAGCAGCTTCCCCCATCAGCCCCAGCATTTT. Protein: CASSFPHQPQHF.

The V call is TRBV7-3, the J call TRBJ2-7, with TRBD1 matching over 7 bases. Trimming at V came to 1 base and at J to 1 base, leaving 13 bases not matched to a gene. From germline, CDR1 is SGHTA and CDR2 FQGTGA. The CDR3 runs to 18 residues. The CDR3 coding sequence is TGTGCCAGCAGCTTAAAGGGGGACAGCGGCCCCAAATCCTACGAGCAGTACTTC. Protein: CASSLKGDSGPKSYEQYF.

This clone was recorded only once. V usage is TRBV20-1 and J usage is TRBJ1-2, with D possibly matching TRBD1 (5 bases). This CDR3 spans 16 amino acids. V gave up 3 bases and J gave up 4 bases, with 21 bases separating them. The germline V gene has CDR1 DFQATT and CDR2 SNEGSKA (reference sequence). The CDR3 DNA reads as TGCAGTGCTAGTGGGGGTACGGGTCGGCGTCTCTATGGCTACACCTTC. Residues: CSASGGTGRRLYGYTF.

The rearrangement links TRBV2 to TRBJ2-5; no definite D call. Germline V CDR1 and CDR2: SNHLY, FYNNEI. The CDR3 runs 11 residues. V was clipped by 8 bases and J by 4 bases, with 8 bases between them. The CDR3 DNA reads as TGTGCCAGCGGCCCGGGAGAGACCCAGTACTTC. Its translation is CASGPGETQYF.

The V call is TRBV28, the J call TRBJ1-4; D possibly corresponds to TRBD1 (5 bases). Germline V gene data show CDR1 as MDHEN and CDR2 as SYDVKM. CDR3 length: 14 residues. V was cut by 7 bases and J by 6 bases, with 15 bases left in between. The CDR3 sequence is CASTHEWGYEKLFF. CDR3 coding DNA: TGTGCCAGCACCCACGAGTGGGGCTATGAAAAACTGTTTTTT.

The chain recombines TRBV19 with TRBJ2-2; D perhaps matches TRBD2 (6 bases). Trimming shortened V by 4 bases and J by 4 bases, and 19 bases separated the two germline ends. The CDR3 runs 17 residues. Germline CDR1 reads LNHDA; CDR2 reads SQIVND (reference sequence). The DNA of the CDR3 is TGTGCCAGTAGTAGTCTAGGCCAGCGGGCCTCCACCGGGGAGCTGTTTTTT. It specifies CASSSLGQRASTGELFF.

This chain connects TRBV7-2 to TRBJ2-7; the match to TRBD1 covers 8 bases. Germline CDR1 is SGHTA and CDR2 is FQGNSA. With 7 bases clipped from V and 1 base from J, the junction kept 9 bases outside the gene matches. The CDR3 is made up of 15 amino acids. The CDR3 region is CASTGQGSVSYEQYF. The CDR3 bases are TGTGCCAGCACCGGACAGGGCTCCGTTTCCTACGAGCAGTACTTC.

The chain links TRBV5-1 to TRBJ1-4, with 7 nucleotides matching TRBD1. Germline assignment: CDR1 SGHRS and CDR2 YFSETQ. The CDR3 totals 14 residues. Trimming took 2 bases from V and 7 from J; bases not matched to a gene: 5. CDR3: CASSFTGVGEKLFF. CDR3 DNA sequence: TGCGCCAGCAGCTTCACAGGGGTGGGTGAAAAACTGTTTTTT.

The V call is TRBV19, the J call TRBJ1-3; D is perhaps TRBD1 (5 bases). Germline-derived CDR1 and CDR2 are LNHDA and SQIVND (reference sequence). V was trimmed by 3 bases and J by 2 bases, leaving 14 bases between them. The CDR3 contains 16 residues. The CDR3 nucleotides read TGTGCCAGTAGTATTTGGGGGGATTCGCCTGGAAACACCATATATTTT. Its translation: CASSIWGDSPGNTIYF.